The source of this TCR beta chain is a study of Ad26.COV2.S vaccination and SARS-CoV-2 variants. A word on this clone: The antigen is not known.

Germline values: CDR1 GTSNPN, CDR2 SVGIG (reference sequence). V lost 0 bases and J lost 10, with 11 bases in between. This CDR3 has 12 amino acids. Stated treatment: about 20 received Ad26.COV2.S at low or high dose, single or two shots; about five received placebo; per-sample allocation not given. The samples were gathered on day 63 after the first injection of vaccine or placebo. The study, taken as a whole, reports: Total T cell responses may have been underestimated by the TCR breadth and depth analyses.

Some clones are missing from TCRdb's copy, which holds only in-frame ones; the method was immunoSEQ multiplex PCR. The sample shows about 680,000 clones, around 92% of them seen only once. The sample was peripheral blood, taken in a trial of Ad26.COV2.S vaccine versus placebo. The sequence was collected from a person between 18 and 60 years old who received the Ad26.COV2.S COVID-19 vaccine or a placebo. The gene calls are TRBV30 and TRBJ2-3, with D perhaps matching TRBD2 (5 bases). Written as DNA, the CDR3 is TGTGCCTGGAGTGTAGCGGCCTTGGCGCAGTATTTT. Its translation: CAWSVAALAQYF. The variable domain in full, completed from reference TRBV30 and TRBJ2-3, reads SQTIHQWPATLVQPVGSPLSLECTVEGTSNPNLYWYRQAAGRGLQLLFYSVGIGQISSEVPQNLSASRPQDRQFILSSKKLLLSDSGFYLCAWSVAALAQYFGPGTRLTVL.